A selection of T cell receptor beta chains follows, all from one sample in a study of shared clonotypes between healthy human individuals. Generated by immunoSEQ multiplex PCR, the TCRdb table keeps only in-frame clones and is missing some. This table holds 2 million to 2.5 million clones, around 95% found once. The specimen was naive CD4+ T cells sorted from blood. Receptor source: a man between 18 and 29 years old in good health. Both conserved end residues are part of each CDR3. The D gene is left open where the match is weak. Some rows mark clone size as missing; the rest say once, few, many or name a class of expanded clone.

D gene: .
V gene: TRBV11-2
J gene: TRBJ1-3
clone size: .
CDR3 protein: CASSGTGTTGNTIYF
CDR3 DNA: TGTGCCAGCAGCGGGACCGGGACAACGGGAAACACCATATATTTT

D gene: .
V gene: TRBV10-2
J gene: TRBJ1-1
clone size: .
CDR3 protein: CASSESGGWYTEAFF
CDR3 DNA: TGCGCCAGCAGTGAGTCGGGCGGTTGGTACACTGAAGCTTTCTTT

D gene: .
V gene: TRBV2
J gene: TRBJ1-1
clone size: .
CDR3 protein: CASGTYTEAFF
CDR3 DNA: TGTGCCAGCGGGACGTACACTGAAGCTTTCTTT

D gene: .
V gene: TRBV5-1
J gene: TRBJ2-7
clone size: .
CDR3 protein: CASSRDSAYEQYF
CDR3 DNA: TGCGCCAGCAGCCGCGACAGCGCCTACGAGCAGTACTTC

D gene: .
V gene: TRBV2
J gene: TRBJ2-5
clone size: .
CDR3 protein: CASNGGTGYQETQYF
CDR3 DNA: TGTGCCAGCAACGGAGGGACTGGCTACCAAGAGACCCAGTACTTC

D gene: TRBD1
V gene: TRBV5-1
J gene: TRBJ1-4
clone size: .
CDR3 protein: CASSLASGQGNEKLFF
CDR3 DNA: TGCGCCAGCAGCTTGGCCTCTGGACAGGGCAATGAAAAACTGTTTTTT

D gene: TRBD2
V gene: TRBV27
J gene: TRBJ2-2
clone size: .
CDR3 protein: CASSRRIPSGTGELFF
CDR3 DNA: TGTGCCAGCAGTCGACGGATTCCTAGCGGCACCGGGGAGCTGTTTTTT

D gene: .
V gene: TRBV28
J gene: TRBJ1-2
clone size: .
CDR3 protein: CACQRAGGNYGYTF
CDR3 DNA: TGTGCCTGTCAAAGGGCCGGAGGGAACTATGGCTACACCTTC

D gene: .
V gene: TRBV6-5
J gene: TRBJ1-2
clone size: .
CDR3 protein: CASSYSGTGSHYGYTF
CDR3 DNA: TGTGCCAGCAGTTACTCGGGAACAGGGAGTCACTATGGCTACACCTTC

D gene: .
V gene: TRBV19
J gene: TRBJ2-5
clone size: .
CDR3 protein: CASSNQGEETQYF
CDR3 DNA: TGTGCCAGTAGTAACCAGGGCGAAGAGACCCAGTACTTC

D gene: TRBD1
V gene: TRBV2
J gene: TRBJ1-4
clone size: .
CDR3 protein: CASSPTGQAATNEKLFF
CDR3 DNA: TGTGCCAGCAGTCCCACCGGACAGGCGGCAACTAATGAAAAACTGTTTTTT

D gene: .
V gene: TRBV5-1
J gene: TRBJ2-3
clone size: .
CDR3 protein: CASSLPEPTDTQYF
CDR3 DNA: TGCGCCAGCAGCTTACCAGAGCCCACAGATACGCAGTATTTT

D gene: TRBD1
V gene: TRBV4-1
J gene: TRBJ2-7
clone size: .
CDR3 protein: CASSQDPDRGGEQYF
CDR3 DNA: TGTGCCAGCAGCCAAGATCCCGACAGGGGGGGCGAGCAGTACTTC

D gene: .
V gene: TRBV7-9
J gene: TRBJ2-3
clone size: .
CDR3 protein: CASIHSGGTDTQYF
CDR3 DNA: TGTGCCAGCATTCACTCGGGGGGCACAGATACGCAGTATTTT

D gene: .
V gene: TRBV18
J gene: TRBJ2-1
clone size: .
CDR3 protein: CASSPTSEVGGSSYNEQFF
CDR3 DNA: TGTGCCAGCTCACCAACCTCTGAAGTTGGTGGGAGCTCCTACAATGAGCAGTTCTTC

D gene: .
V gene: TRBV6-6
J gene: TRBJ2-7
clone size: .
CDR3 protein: CASSYPIRERSYEQYF
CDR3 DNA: TGTGCCAGCAGTTACCCTATACGGGAGAGATCCTACGAGCAGTACTTC

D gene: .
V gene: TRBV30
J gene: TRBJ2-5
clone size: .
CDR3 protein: CAWSKGPYQETQYF
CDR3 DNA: TGTGCCTGGAGTAAAGGACCGTACCAAGAGACCCAGTACTTC

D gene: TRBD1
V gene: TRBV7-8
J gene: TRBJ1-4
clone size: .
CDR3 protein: CASSSTGVAEKLFF
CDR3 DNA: TGTGCCAGCAGTTCAACAGGGGTGGCTGAAAAACTGTTTTTT

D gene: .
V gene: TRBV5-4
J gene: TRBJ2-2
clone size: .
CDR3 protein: CASSQSITGELFF
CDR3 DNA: TGTGCCAGCAGCCAATCGATCACCGGGGAGCTGTTTTTT

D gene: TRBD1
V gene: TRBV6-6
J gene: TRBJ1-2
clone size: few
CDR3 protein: CASSPRTGQANYGYTF
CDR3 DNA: TGTGCCAGCAGTCCCCGGACAGGCCAGGCTAACTATGGCTACACCTTC

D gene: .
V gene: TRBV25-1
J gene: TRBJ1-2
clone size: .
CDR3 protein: CASSGRTVAYGYTF
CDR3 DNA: TGTGCCAGCAGTGGTCGAACTGTTGCCTATGGCTACACCTTC

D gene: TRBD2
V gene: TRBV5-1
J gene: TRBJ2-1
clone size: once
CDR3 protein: CASSLGTSGTASYNEQFF
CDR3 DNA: TGCGCCAGCAGCCTAGGGACTAGCGGGACCGCGTCCTACAATGAGCAGTTCTTC

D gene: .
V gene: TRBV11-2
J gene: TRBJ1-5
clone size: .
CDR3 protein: CASSLDPKRGNQPQHF
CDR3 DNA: TGTGCCAGCAGCCTCGACCCCAAAAGGGGCAATCAGCCCCAGCATTTT

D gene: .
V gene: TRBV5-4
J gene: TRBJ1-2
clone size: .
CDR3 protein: CASSNLGGYTF
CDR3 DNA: TGTGCCAGCAGCAATCTGGGAGGCTACACCTTC